These T cell receptor beta chains were read from a single sample in a study of T-cell memory formation after mild COVID-19. From the 5' RACE reads, TCRdb called clonotypes with MiXCR, one entry per CDR3 protein. The data show 120,000 to 150,000 distinct CDR3 sequences, more than 13% seen once. Sequencing was done on a sample of PBMCs or a T cell subset sorted from them (not recorded which). The origin of the receptors is an adult woman who had mild COVID-19 (a few samples of this study predate the infection). Cell type and time point are not known. The CDR3 runs from the conserved cysteine through the conserved F or W. Fields, in order: D gene, V gene, clone size, J gene, CDR3 protein, CDR3 DNA. The D gene is left open where the match is weak. Clone size is stated in some rows and not others, as once, few, many or a class when expanded.

D gene: .; V gene: TRBV20-1; clone size: few; J gene: TRBJ1-2; CDR3 protein: CSGGGDHWSYGYTF; CDR3 DNA: TGCAGTGGTGGAGGGGACCATTGGAGCTATGGCTACACCTTC
D gene: .; V gene: TRBV12-3/TRBV12-4; clone size: few; J gene: TRBJ2-7; CDR3 protein: CASSLAVGADEQYF; CDR3 DNA: TGTGCCAGCAGTTTAGCGGTTGGAGCGGACGAGCAGTACTTC
D gene: TRBD2; V gene: TRBV20-1; clone size: .; J gene: TRBJ2-3; CDR3 protein: CSAHPYEREPDTQYF; CDR3 DNA: TGCAGTGCCCACCCTTACGAGCGGGAGCCAGATACGCAGTATTTT
D gene: .; V gene: TRBV2; clone size: few; J gene: TRBJ2-7; CDR3 protein: CASSEAYSTYEQYF; CDR3 DNA: TGTGCCAGCTCCGAGGCATACTCCACCTACGAGCAGTACTTC
D gene: TRBD2; V gene: TRBV20-1; clone size: few; J gene: TRBJ2-4; CDR3 protein: CSARESGGDLAKNIQYF; CDR3 DNA: TGCAGTGCTAGAGAGAGCGGGGGAGATCTAGCCAAAAACATTCAGTACTTC
D gene: .; V gene: TRBV3-2; clone size: many; J gene: TRBJ2-1; CDR3 protein: CASSQFGQGAYNEQFF; CDR3 DNA: .
D gene: .; V gene: TRBV4-1; clone size: many; J gene: TRBJ2-7; CDR3 protein: CASSQGPRLTYEQYF; CDR3 DNA: TGCGCCAGCAGCCAAGGGCCCCGGCTGACCTACGAGCAGTACTTC
D gene: .; V gene: TRBV12-3/TRBV12-4; clone size: .; J gene: TRBJ1-3; CDR3 protein: CASRPGGRDGNTIYF; CDR3 DNA: TGTGCCAGCAGACCGGGTGGGAGAGATGGAAACACCATATATTTT
D gene: .; V gene: TRBV19; clone size: .; J gene: TRBJ1-2; CDR3 protein: CASSHRGAANYGYTF; CDR3 DNA: TGTGCCAGTAGTCACCGCGGGGCAGCTAACTATGGCTACACCTTC
D gene: .; V gene: TRBV9; clone size: few; J gene: TRBJ1-1; CDR3 protein: CASSVGIRGGSTEAFF; CDR3 DNA: TGTGCCAGCAGCGTAGGGATCAGGGGCGGCAGCACTGAAGCTTTCTTT
D gene: .; V gene: TRBV6-5; clone size: .; J gene: TRBJ2-5; CDR3 protein: CASSGTPQETQYF; CDR3 DNA: TGTGCCAGCAGCGGGACACCCCAAGAGACCCAGTACTTC
D gene: TRBD2; V gene: TRBV4-1; clone size: once; J gene: TRBJ2-5; CDR3 protein: CASSQEAGVGETQYF; CDR3 DNA: TGCGCCAGCAGCCAAGAGGCGGGAGTGGGGGAGACCCAGTACTTC
D gene: .; V gene: TRBV20-1; clone size: few; J gene: TRBJ1-5; CDR3 protein: CSARDTGVNQPQHF; CDR3 DNA: TGCAGTGCTAGAGATACAGGCGTCAATCAGCCCCAGCATTTT
D gene: TRBD2; V gene: TRBV5-1; clone size: .; J gene: TRBJ2-3; CDR3 protein: CASSELAASTDTQYF; CDR3 DNA: TGCGCCAGCAGCGAACTAGCGGCTAGCACAGATACGCAGTATTTT
D gene: .; V gene: TRBV27; clone size: few; J gene: TRBJ2-1; CDR3 protein: CASSPPSWGSRNEQFF; CDR3 DNA: TGTGCCAGCAGTCCGCCTTCCTGGGGGAGTAGAAATGAGCAGTTCTTC
D gene: .; V gene: TRBV10-3; clone size: .; J gene: TRBJ2-5; CDR3 protein: CAISERGVQETQYF; CDR3 DNA: TGTGCCATCAGTGAACGTGGCGTACAAGAGACCCAGTACTTC
D gene: .; V gene: TRBV6-5; clone size: few; J gene: TRBJ2-5; CDR3 protein: CASSYGGGPQYF; CDR3 DNA: TGTGCCAGCAGTTACGGCGGTGGACCCCAGTACTTC
D gene: TRBD1; V gene: TRBV6-2/TRBV6-3; clone size: many; J gene: TRBJ2-1; CDR3 protein: CASSWDSSYNEQFF; CDR3 DNA: TGTGCCAGCAGTTGGGACAGCTCCTACAATGAGCAGTTCTTC
D gene: TRBD2; V gene: TRBV6-4; clone size: many; J gene: TRBJ2-3; CDR3 protein: CASSDSATSGGTDTQYF; CDR3 DNA: TGTGCCAGCAGTGACTCCGCGACTAGCGGGGGCACAGATACGCAGTATTTT
D gene: TRBD1; V gene: TRBV3-1; clone size: .; J gene: TRBJ2-5; CDR3 protein: CASSVLTGEETQYF; CDR3 DNA: TGTGCCAGCAGCGTTCTGACAGGGGAAGAGACCCAGTACTTC
D gene: .; V gene: TRBV20-1; clone size: .; J gene: TRBJ1-5; CDR3 protein: CSARDTSGFSNQPQHF; CDR3 DNA: TGCAGTGCTAGAGACACATCAGGTTTTTCCAATCAGCCCCAGCATTTT
D gene: TRBD1; V gene: TRBV10-3; clone size: .; J gene: TRBJ2-5; CDR3 protein: CAISGTGPQETQYF; CDR3 DNA: TGTGCCATCAGTGGGACAGGACCCCAAGAGACCCAGTACTTC
D gene: .; V gene: TRBV25-1; clone size: .; J gene: TRBJ1-6; CDR3 protein: CASSEPGANSPLHF; CDR3 DNA: TGTGCCAGCAGTGAACCGGGGGCTAATTCACCCCTCCACTTT
D gene: .; V gene: TRBV6-4; clone size: .; J gene: TRBJ2-2; CDR3 protein: CASSDSIGTGELFF; CDR3 DNA: TGTGCCAGCAGTGACTCGATAGGCACCGGGGAGCTGTTTTTT
D gene: .; V gene: TRBV2; clone size: .; J gene: TRBJ2-5; CDR3 protein: CASWKLTYQETQYF; CDR3 DNA: TGTGCCAGCTGGAAGCTCACGTACCAAGAGACCCAGTACTTC
D gene: .; V gene: TRBV4-3; clone size: .; J gene: TRBJ2-7; CDR3 protein: CASSQDMGAYEQYF; CDR3 DNA: TGCGCCAGCAGCCAAGATATGGGAGCCTACGAGCAGTACTTC
D gene: .; V gene: TRBV6-5; clone size: .; J gene: TRBJ2-2; CDR3 protein: CASSYYGGGNTGELFF; CDR3 DNA: TGTGCCAGCAGTTACTACGGGGGAGGGAACACCGGGGAGCTGTTTTTT
D gene: .; V gene: TRBV14; clone size: .; J gene: TRBJ2-7; CDR3 protein: CASSQGQPLYEQYF; CDR3 DNA: TGTGCCAGCAGCCAAGGACAGCCATTATACGAGCAGTACTTC
D gene: .; V gene: TRBV12-3/TRBV12-4; clone size: many; J gene: TRBJ2-7; CDR3 protein: CASSLSYSYEQYF; CDR3 DNA: TGTGCCAGCAGTTTGTCCTACTCCTACGAGCAGTACTTC
D gene: .; V gene: TRBV24-1; clone size: .; J gene: TRBJ1-5; CDR3 protein: CATSVHSNQPQHF; CDR3 DNA: TGTGCCACCAGTGTTCATAGCAATCAGCCCCAGCATTTT
D gene: .; V gene: TRBV11-2; clone size: .; J gene: TRBJ1-1; CDR3 protein: CASSLDQGTTEAFF; CDR3 DNA: TGTGCCAGCAGCTTAGATCAGGGGACCACTGAAGCTTTCTTT
D gene: .; V gene: TRBV6-6; clone size: .; J gene: TRBJ2-3; CDR3 protein: CASSNYLDGTQYF; CDR3 DNA: TGTGCCAGCAGCAATTATCTGGATGGTACGCAGTATTTT
D gene: .; V gene: TRBV11-2; clone size: few; J gene: TRBJ2-1; CDR3 protein: CASSSEDGWSSYNEQFF; CDR3 DNA: TGTGCCAGCAGCTCCGAAGATGGCTGGAGCTCCTACAATGAGCAGTTCTTC
D gene: TRBD2; V gene: TRBV5-6; clone size: few; J gene: TRBJ2-5; CDR3 protein: CASSLGAGEKTQYF; CDR3 DNA: TGTGCCAGCAGCTTGGGAGCGGGAGAAAAGACCCAGTACTTC
D gene: .; V gene: TRBV24-1; clone size: .; J gene: TRBJ1-5; CDR3 protein: CATSDGTVWNQNF; CDR3 DNA: TGTGCCACCAGTGATGGGACGGTTTGGAACCAGAATTTT
D gene: .; V gene: TRBV7-9; clone size: .; J gene: TRBJ1-1; CDR3 protein: CASSLAPGATDEAFF; CDR3 DNA: TGTGCCAGCAGCTTAGCACCGGGGGCCACGGATGAAGCTTTCTTT
D gene: .; V gene: TRBV7-9; clone size: .; J gene: TRBJ1-5; CDR3 protein: CASSLVGDNQPQHF; CDR3 DNA: TGTGCCAGCAGCTTAGTTGGAGACAATCAGCCCCAGCATTTT
D gene: .; V gene: TRBV9; clone size: .; J gene: TRBJ2-2; CDR3 protein: CASSVRTGELFFF; CDR3 DNA: .
D gene: TRBD1; V gene: TRBV9; clone size: .; J gene: TRBJ1-3; CDR3 protein: CASSVARTGGNTIYF; CDR3 DNA: TGTGCCAGCAGCGTAGCAAGGACAGGGGGGAACACCATATATTTT
D gene: .; V gene: TRBV27; clone size: .; J gene: TRBJ2-5; CDR3 protein: CASSLGVHETQYF; CDR3 DNA: TGTGCCAGCAGTTTGGGGGTTCATGAGACCCAGTACTTC
D gene: .; V gene: TRBV7-9; clone size: .; J gene: TRBJ2-1; CDR3 protein: CASSLREQFF; CDR3 DNA: TGTGCCAGCAGCTTACGTGAGCAGTTCTTC
D gene: .; V gene: TRBV23-1; clone size: few; J gene: TRBJ2-1; CDR3 protein: CASRGVGNEQFF; CDR3 DNA: TGCGCCAGCAGGGGGGTGGGGAATGAGCAGTTCTTC
D gene: TRBD2; V gene: TRBV29-1; clone size: few; J gene: TRBJ2-1; CDR3 protein: CSVSGRALEQFF; CDR3 DNA: TGCAGCGTTTCCGGGAGGGCCCTTGAGCAGTTCTTC
D gene: .; V gene: TRBV24-1; clone size: few; J gene: TRBJ2-1; CDR3 protein: CATSDLAADLSNEQFF; CDR3 DNA: TGTGCCACCAGTGATTTAGCAGCGGATCTTTCCAATGAGCAGTTCTTC
D gene: TRBD2; V gene: TRBV12-3/TRBV12-4; clone size: .; J gene: TRBJ2-7; CDR3 protein: CASSLLAGEHVTYEQYF; CDR3 DNA: TGTGCCAGCAGTTTACTAGCGGGAGAACATGTAACTTACGAGCAGTACTTC
D gene: TRBD2; V gene: TRBV12-3/TRBV12-4; clone size: many; J gene: TRBJ2-1; CDR3 protein: CASSQLAGNRDEQFF; CDR3 DNA: TGTGCCAGCAGTCAGCTAGCGGGCAATCGCGATGAGCAGTTCTTC
D gene: .; V gene: TRBV12-3/TRBV12-4; clone size: few; J gene: TRBJ2-5; CDR3 protein: CASSLPGETQYF; CDR3 DNA: TGTGCCAGCAGTTTACCGGGGGAGACCCAGTACTTC
D gene: .; V gene: TRBV15; clone size: few; J gene: TRBJ1-5; CDR3 protein: CATSRVGKSDSGPYQPQHF; CDR3 DNA: TGTGCCACCAGCAGAGTGGGGAAATCGGACAGTGGGCCATATCAGCCCCAGCATTTT
D gene: .; V gene: TRBV5-1; clone size: .; J gene: TRBJ2-7; CDR3 protein: CASSPQGGTYEQYF; CDR3 DNA: TGCGCCAGCAGCCCCCAGGGGGGAACCTACGAGCAGTACTTC
D gene: .; V gene: TRBV9; clone size: few; J gene: TRBJ1-5; CDR3 protein: CASSVGGRDQPQHF; CDR3 DNA: TGTGCCAGCAGCGTAGGCGGGAGAGATCAGCCCCAGCATTTT
D gene: .; V gene: TRBV25-1; clone size: once; J gene: TRBJ2-1; CDR3 protein: CASSVDSSYNEQFF; CDR3 DNA: TGTGCCAGCAGTGTAGATAGCTCCTACAATGAGCAGTTCTTC
D gene: .; V gene: TRBV5-4; clone size: few; J gene: TRBJ2-5; CDR3 protein: CASSLVGGRQETQYF; CDR3 DNA: TGTGCCAGCAGCTTGGTCGGGGGGCGCCAAGAGACCCAGTACTTC
D gene: .; V gene: TRBV7-3; clone size: many; J gene: TRBJ1-2; CDR3 protein: CASSPTGGSGGYTF; CDR3 DNA: TGTGCCAGCAGCCCTACCGGGGGATCGGGTGGCTACACCTTC